The 29 T cell receptor beta chains in this list originate from one sample, sequenced in a study of early T cells in non-severe SARS-CoV-2 infection. TCRdb itself ran the 5' RACE reads through MiXCR, one entry per CDR3 protein. The sample shows around 20,000 distinct CDR3 sequences, around 4.8% of them seen only once. Material for sequencing was whole blood. These receptors originate from an adult who was a healthcare worker with PCR-confirmed SARS-CoV-2 infection or an uninfected control (not recorded which).

The rearrangement uses TRBV20-1 and TRBJ1-2, with D unresolved. Germline V gene sequence: CDR1 DFQATT, CDR2 SNEGSKA (reference sequence). Trimming cost V 2 bases and J 4 bases, with 5 bases left between them. This CDR3 has 11 amino acids. Here the CDR3 DNA reads TGCAGTGCTAGACAGAGCTATGGCTACACCTTC. Its protein product is CSARQSYGYTF.

Many counts were recorded for this clonotype. The V and J genes are TRBV20-1 and TRBJ2-7; D is perhaps TRBD2 (5 bases). The ends were cut back, 3 bases at V and 5 bases at J, with 14 bases in the middle. CDR3 length: 13 residues. Germline V gene sequence: CDR1 DFQATT, CDR2 SNEGSKA (reference sequence). The CDR3 sequence: CSASEAGLNEQYF. CDR3 in DNA: TGCAGTGCTAGTGAGGCGGGTCTGAACGAGCAGTACTTC.

This clonotype was recorded many times. The rearrangement links TRBV20-1 to TRBJ1-2, with D unclear. Germline CDR1 and CDR2: DFQATT and SNEGSKA (reference sequence). This CDR3 spans 13 amino acids. V was shortened by 0 bases and J by 2 bases, with 7 bases between the two germline ends. The CDR3 DNA reads TGCAGTGCTAGAGACTCCCAGAACTATGGCTACACCTTC. It encodes CSARDSQNYGYTF.

Worth noting for this clonotype: The junction and the germline gene differ at one end; a read error may be behind it. V gene TRBV10-3 combines with J gene TRBJ1-2; the match to TRBD1 covers 7 bases. From germline, CDR1 is ENHRY and CDR2 SYGVKD. This CDR3 contains 16 residues. The CDR3 DNA is TGTGCCATCAGTGAGTCGGTTTCTAAGGGGGCAGATGGCCACACCTTC. This codes for CAISESVSKGADGHTF.

This clonotype was observed at least ten times. The rearrangement joins TRBV7-9 to TRBJ1-1, with D unclear. This CDR3 has 15 amino acids. V was trimmed by 1 base and J by 3 bases, leaving 12 bases between them. Germline values: CDR1 SEHNR, CDR2 FQNEAQ (reference sequence). The CDR3 DNA sequence: TGTGCCAGCAGCTTAGATCTAGGGCAACACACTGAAGCTTTCTTT. Translated: CASSLDLGQHTEAFF.

This clonotype was counted ten times or more. V and J are TRBV10-1 and TRBJ2-3, with D tentatively TRBD1 (5 bases). The CDR3 is made up of 14 amino acids. V gave up 2 bases and J gave up 5 bases, with 11 bases separating them. Germline CDR1 and CDR2: WNHNN and SYGVQD (reference sequence). CDR3 in amino acids: CASSERRDGDTQYF. The CDR3 region has the DNA TGCGCCAGCAGTGAGCGCAGGGATGGAGATACGCAGTATTTT.

Ten or more counts support this clonotype. The chain couples TRBV3-1 to TRBJ1-4; D uncertain. The CDR3 contains 14 residues. V lost 1 base and J 7 bases, leaving 10 bases between the germline ends. CDR1 and CDR2 from the germline V gene are LGHDT and YNNKEL (reference sequence). The CDR3 nucleotides are TGTGCCAGCAGCCAAGCCGGGGTTGGTGAAAAACTGTTTTTT. It specifies CASSQAGVGEKLFF.

This clonotype has only a few counts. This sequence joins TRBV7-8 and TRBJ2-2, with D hard to call. CDR3 size: 14 residues. The germline V and J ends were trimmed by 1 base and 7 bases, with 10 bases remaining between them. The germline V gene encodes CDR1 SGHVS and CDR2 FQNEAQ. The CDR3 reads CASSLVSSNGELFF. DNA for the CDR3: TGTGCCAGCAGCTTAGTAAGCAGCAACGGGGAGCTGTTTTTT.

This clonotype was picked up a small number of times. The chain couples TRBV5-4 to TRBJ1-1; no clear D. The CDR3 sequence is 13 residues long. With 4 bases removed from V and 6 bases from J, the gap between germline ends came to 13 bases. Germline values: CDR1 SGHNT, CDR2 YYREEE (reference sequence). The DNA of the CDR3 is TGTGCCAGCAGCCGACGTGAGGGATCTGAAGCTTTCTTT. Translation gives CASSRREGSEAFF.

This chain connects TRBV27 to TRBJ1-1; D is ambiguous. The CDR3 is 14 amino acids. CDR1 is MNHEY and CDR2 is SMNVEV in the germline V gene (reference sequence). The ends were cut back, 1 base at V and 0 bases at J, with 6 bases in the middle. This CDR3 is CASSLYGMNTEAFF. Here the CDR3 DNA reads TGTGCCAGCAGTTTATACGGCATGAACACTGAAGCTTTCTTT.

This clonotype appeared a few times. The chain has TRBV7-9 and TRBJ2-3; weak D call: TRBD2 (6 bases). The germline CDR1 and CDR2 sequences are SEHNR and FQNEAQ (reference sequence). This CDR3 spans 13 amino acids. Trimming pared 4 bases from V and 6 bases from J, leaving 11 bases between. CDR3 nucleotide sequence: TGTGCCAGCAGCTCCGGGACTTACGATACGCAGTATTTT. Its translation: CASSSGTYDTQYF.

This clonotype has ten or more counts. This chain connects TRBV20-1 to TRBJ2-5, with 8 nucleotides matching TRBD2. V trimming: 7 bases; J trimming: 2 bases; junction bases outside the gene matches: 15. Germline V lookup: CDR1 DFQATT, CDR2 SNEGSKA (reference sequence). The CDR3 contains 16 residues. CDR3 sequence reads: CSVSPATSAFQETQYF. The CDR3 DNA is TGCAGTGTGAGTCCCGCGACTAGCGCTTTTCAAGAGACCCAGTACTTC.

Many counts were recorded for this clonotype. This CDR3 is CSANGGSDQPQHF. In DNA, the CDR3 is TGCAGTGCTAATGGGGGGAGTGATCAGCCCCAGCATTTT. J is TRBJ1-5 and V is TRBV20-1, with D possibly TRBD1 on 5 matching bases. This CDR3 comprises 13 residues. Trimming removed 4 bases from V and 5 bases from J, with 12 bases in between. The V gene's germline CDR1 is DFQATT and CDR2 SNEGSKA (reference sequence).

The chain combines TRBV20-1 with TRBJ2-7, with 10 bases identical to TRBD1. CDR1 is DFQATT, CDR2 SNEGSKA, per germline (reference sequence). The CDR3 length is 13 residues. After removal of 2 bases from V and 4 bases from J, the junction contained 2 bases not matched to a gene. For the CDR3, the DNA is TGCAGTGCTAGAAGGGGACAGGGGTACGAGCAGTACTTC. It encodes CSARRGQGYEQYF.

Ten or more counts support this clonotype. The rearrangement joins TRBV20-1 to TRBJ2-5; D may be TRBD2 (6 bases). CDR3 length: 14 amino acids. Germline V lookup: CDR1 DFQATT, CDR2 SNEGSKA (reference sequence). Trimming took off 3 bases at V and 1 base at J, with 12 bases between the two ends. CDR3 DNA: TGCAGTGCTAGCCGGGACTCCCGCCAAGAGACCCAGTACTTC. As protein: CSASRDSRQETQYF.

This clonotype was seen ten or more times. This chain joins TRBV9 and TRBJ2-1; TRBD1 matches 7 bases. The V gene's germline CDR1 is SGDLS and CDR2 YYNGEE. The length of the CDR3 is 16 residues. V trimming: 3 bases; J trimming: 1 base; junction bases outside the gene matches: 7. The CDR3 coding sequence is TGTGCCAGCAGCGGAACCTACAGGGGTTCCTACAATGAGCAGTTCTTC. This encodes CASSGTYRGSYNEQFF. The full variable domain, with the rest looked up from reference TRBV9 and TRBJ2-1, is DSGVTQTPKHLITATGQRVTLRCSPRSGDLSVYWYQQSLDQGLQFLIQYYNGEERAKGNILERFSAQQFPDLHSELNLSSLELGDSALYFCASSGTYRGSYNEQFFGPGTRLTVL.

Concerning this clonotype itself: A read error may be the cause here, since a much bigger clone is one base away. The chain carries TRBV7-2 and TRBJ2-5, with a possible D match to TRBD2 (5 bases). CDR3 length: 13 residues. The germline CDR1 and CDR2 sequences are SGHTA and FQGNSA. Here the CDR3 DNA reads TGTCCCAGCAGCCAGTGGACGGGGGAGACCCAGTACTTC. Translating gives CPSSQWTGETQYF. Full variable domain (rest looked up from reference TRBV7-2 and TRBJ2-5): GAGVSQSPSNKVTEKGKDVELRCDPISGHTALYWYRQSLGQGLEFLIYFQGNSAPDKSGLPSDRFSAERTGGSVSTLTIQRTQQEDSAVYLCPSSQWTGETQYFGPGTRLLVL.

This clonotype was seen at least ten times. CDR3 nucleotides: TGTGCCAGCAGCCAAGATTTTATGGGGACTACTGAAGCTTTCTTT. It specifies CASSQDFMGTTEAFF. The chain links TRBV3-2 to TRBJ1-1. TRBV3-2 is noted as a pseudogene. This CDR3 spans 15 amino acids.

The CDR3 bases are TGTGCCAGCAGCCAAGGCCCTGGCCGGTCCTACAATGAGCAGTTCTTC. It specifies CASSQGPGRSYNEQFF. The J gene is TRBJ2-1, the V gene TRBV7-9; D is unclear. The CDR3 runs 16 residues. The germline V gene has CDR1 SEHNR and CDR2 FQNEAQ (reference sequence). Trimming stripped 5 bases from V and 1 base from J, with 15 bases between.

In this sample, this clonotype is medium-sized (0.01 to 0.1%). The genes are TRBV28 and TRBJ2-7; no clear D. Germline CDR1 MDHEN, CDR2 SYDVKM. The V and J ends lost 7 bases and 1 base respectively, with 14 bases between them. This CDR3 is 14 amino acids long. CDR3 DNA sequence: TGTGCCAGCACAGCAATGTCGGGTTCCTACGAGCAGTACTTC. Translated: CASTAMSGSYEQYF.

V is TRBV20-1 and J is TRBJ2-7, with D perhaps matching TRBD2 (6 bases). This CDR3 region has 13 residues. Germline CDR1 reads DFQATT; CDR2 reads SNEGSKA (reference sequence). V dropped 3 bases and J dropped 3 bases, with 12 bases sitting between them. The chain's CDR3 is CSARATRDYEQYF. CDR3 DNA: TGCAGTGCTAGGGCGACTAGAGACTACGAGCAGTACTTC.

This clonotype appeared many times. This chain links TRBV15 with TRBJ1-5, with D unresolved. Germline loops: CDR1 LNHNV, CDR2 YYDKDF (reference sequence). The CDR3 contains 14 residues. V shed 5 bases and J shed 5 bases, with 13 bases lying between them. The CDR3 region has the DNA TGTGCCACCAGCGTCGACAAGGGCCATCAGCCCCAGCATTTT. Its translation is CATSVDKGHQPQHF.

The gene calls are TRBV5-5 and TRBJ1-1; the D is unclear. Trimming removed 1 base from V and 1 base from J, with 11 bases in between. The germline V gene has CDR1 SGHKS and CDR2 YYEKEE (reference sequence). The CDR3 loop spans 15 amino acids. CDR3 nucleotide sequence: TGTGCCAGCAGCTTGTACCCAGAAGGGAACACTGAAGCTTTCTTT. Translation: CASSLYPEGNTEAFF.

At least ten counts were recorded for this clonotype. This sequence joins TRBV18 and TRBJ2-6; D unclear. The germline V gene encodes CDR1 KGHSH and CDR2 LQKENI. The CDR3 loop spans 13 amino acids. Between the trimmed V and J ends, which lost 3 bases and 0 bases, there was a span of 0 bases. CDR3 sequence: CASSPSGANVLTF. Written as DNA, the CDR3 is TGTGCCAGCTCACCCTCTGGGGCCAACGTCCTGACTTTC.

The gene calls are TRBV20-1 and TRBJ2-3; D remains ambiguous. This CDR3 has 16 residues. The V gene's germline CDR1 is DFQATT and CDR2 SNEGSKA (reference sequence). This chain's CDR3 is CSGEHLMLANTDTQYF. The CDR3 DNA reads as TGCAGCGGAGAGCATTTAATGTTAGCTAACACAGATACGCAGTATTTT.

This clonotype occurred many times. This chain links TRBV12-3 or TRBV12-4 with TRBJ2-7, with D maybe TRBD1 (6 bases). V lost 8 bases and J lost 6, with 14 bases in between. The CDR3 covers 12 residues. Written as DNA, the CDR3 is TGTGCCAGCTCTTCGATGACAGGCGAGCAGTACTTC. Amino acids: CASSSMTGEQYF.

The sample holds a few counts of this clonotype. The rearrangement joins TRBV6-6 to TRBJ1-2; 10 nucleotides agree with TRBD1. Germline-derived CDR1 and CDR2 are MNHNY and SVGAGI (reference sequence). The CDR3 runs 14 residues. V was clipped by 5 bases and J by 5 bases; unmatched bases: 5. The CDR3 DNA is TGTGCCAGCAGTACGGGACAGGGGCGATATGGCTACACCTTC. Encoded protein: CASSTGQGRYGYTF.

This clonotype was found many times. V is TRBV6-5 and J is TRBJ2-3, with 8 bases matching TRBD2. Germline trimming cut 6 bases from V and 5 bases from J; bases unmatched to any gene: 13. From germline, CDR1 is MNHEY and CDR2 SVGAGI. This CDR3 is built from 16 residues. CDR3 nucleotides: TGTGCCAGCAGCCTACCCGGGGCTAGCGGGCGAGATACGCAGTATTTT. Translated: CASSLPGASGRDTQYF.

This clonotype showed up many times. V gene TRBV15 combines with J gene TRBJ2-7, with unresolved D. Deletions cut 2 bases from V and 3 bases from J, with 8 bases between. Germline lookup yields CDR1 LNHNV and CDR2 YYDKDF (reference sequence). The CDR3 loop spans 13 amino acids. The DNA of the CDR3 is TGTGCCACCAGCAGAATGGGAAACTACGAGCAGTACTTC. It translates to CATSRMGNYEQYF.